The entry below describes one T cell receptor (beta chain). These data originate in a study of blood T cell repertoires in COVID-19. The overall study: Some COVID-19 samples were acute and others convalescent; all came from the United States, Italy and Spain. Sample material is recorded as cDNA or gDNA derived from T cells, B-cell-depleted T cells, or PBMCs.

This CDR3 spans 14 amino acids. The germline gives CDR1 GTSNPN, CDR2 SVGIG (reference sequence). Trimming shortened V by 2 bases and J by 8 bases, and 13 bases separated the two germline ends. In the authors' methods: Researchers report that nucleated cell counts were estimated from reference gene primer amplification. Clones were read by immunoSEQ multiplex PCR, and TCRdb kept only the in-frame ones, dropping some. The V and J calls and clone size are taken from that table; D and trimming were inferred from the DNA. The sample has around 260,000 clones, about 86% seen once. The J gene is TRBJ1-6, the V gene TRBV30, with D possibly matching TRBD1 (6 bases). The specimen sequenced was peripheral blood. The clonotype was recovered from a man aged 30 to 45 with active or convalescent COVID-19. The CDR3 reads CAWSTGGADSPLHF. The CDR3 DNA reads TGTGCCTGGAGTACCGGGGGGGCGGATTCACCCCTCCACTTT.